This entry features one TCR beta chain sequence. Its target is unknown. Treatment indicated: roughly 19 received Ad26.COV2.S at low or high dose, single or two shots; a few received placebo; per-sample allocation not given. Day 63 following the first vaccine or placebo injection was when the samples were taken. Aged 18-55 years, donor was enrolled in Boston in the early 2020s. This sample was taken from a study of Ad26.COV2.S vaccination and SARS-CoV-2 variants. Overall study context: Ad26.COV2.S, an intramuscular injection, was given once or twice 56 days apart.

General observations from the study: Vaccine recipients surpassed placebo recipients in spike-specific TCR breadth.

TCRdb keeps only in-frame clones here, not all; method: immunoSEQ multiplex PCR. Here the sample spans 300,000 to 400,000 clones, roughly 86% being singletons. Sequencing used peripheral blood, obtained in a trial of Ad26.COV2.S vaccine versus placebo. The receptor was isolated from a person aged 18 to 59 who received the Ad26.COV2.S COVID-19 vaccine or a placebo.

The CDR3 sequence: CASSWRRTSTEQFF. DNA for the CDR3: TGTGCCAGCAGCTGGAGGAGGACTTCGACGGAGCAGTTCTTC. This chain links TRBV7-8 with TRBJ2-1; TRBD2 is a possible D gene (5 bases). Deletions cut 4 bases from V and 10 bases from J, with 17 bases between. Germline assignment: CDR1 SGHVS and CDR2 FQNEAQ. The CDR3 consists of 14 residues.